This T cell receptor (beta chain) was recovered during a study of T cell responses to AZD1222 COVID-19 vaccine. Findings of the study overall: Clonal diversity was possibly underestimated, and white British individuals and females predominated among donors. Only a handful of AZD1222 recipients were seropositive at baseline.

The sample holds a few counts of this clone. Its antigen is unknown. TCRdb keeps only in-frame clones here, not all; method: immunoSEQ multiplex PCR. The sample yields roughly 35,000 clones, about 86% seen once. Trimming took 3 bases from V and 4 from J, leaving 12 bases between them. Per germline, CDR1 ENHRY and CDR2 SYGVKD. The CDR3 is made up of 14 amino acids. The chain carries TRBV10-3 and TRBJ1-2; no clear D gene. The starting material was peripheral blood, obtained on day 0 of AZD1222 vaccination. This clonotype was obtained from an adult in good health. CDR3 DNA: TGTGCCATCAGTGACTTGAAGGGCGTCTATGGCTACACCTTC. Translated, it gives CAISDLKGVYGYTF.